These 25 T cell receptor beta chains came from one sample sequenced in a study of blood T cell repertoires in COVID-19. The method was immunoSEQ multiplex PCR; TCRdb's version includes in-frame clones alone and lacks a portion of them. Here the sample spans about 200,000 clones, roughly 90% being singletons. Sample: PBMCs or T cells enriched from blood (not recorded which). These receptors were obtained from a woman aged 25-40 years with acute COVID-19.

The rearrangement joins TRBV5-1 to TRBJ1-5, with 9 positions matching TRBD1. CDR3 size: 15 residues. In germline, CDR1 is SGHRS, CDR2 YFSETQ. V gave up 4 bases and J gave up 3 bases; unmatched junction bases: 5. For the CDR3, the DNA is TGCGCCAGCAGCACGGGACAGGGACTCAATCAGCCCCAGCATTTT. Protein: CASSTGQGLNQPQHF.

V is TRBV11-2 and J is TRBJ2-3; possible D gene TRBD1, 5 bases. Germline CDR1 and CDR2: SGHAT and FQNNGV. Trimming took off 5 bases at V and 2 bases at J, with 14 bases between the two ends. This CDR3 has 15 amino acids. CDR3: CASSTQVSITDTQYF. The CDR3, as DNA: TGTGCCAGCAGCACACAGGTCTCAATCACAGATACGCAGTATTTT.

This clone was picked up one time. The rearrangement uses TRBV5-1 and TRBJ2-2; 7 positions match TRBD1. With V trimmed by 4 bases and J by 5 bases, 8 bases remained unmatched. This CDR3 contains 15 residues. CDR1 SGHRS and CDR2 YFSETQ come from the germline V gene. The CDR3 DNA reads as TGCGCCAGCAGCGGGGGACAGTATGTTACCGGGGAGCTGTTTTTT. Translation gives CASSGGQYVTGELFF.

The rearrangement uses TRBV9 and TRBJ2-2; 8 bases are shared with TRBD2. Trimming removed 1 base from V and 5 bases from J; junction bases left unmatched: 4. Looked up from germline, CDR1 is SGDLS and CDR2 is YYNGEE. There are 15 residues in the CDR3. CDR3 protein: CASSVSSGRTGELFF. Written as DNA, the CDR3 is TGTGCCAGCAGCGTATCTAGCGGGCGGACCGGGGAGCTGTTTTTT.

The V call is TRBV5-1, the J call TRBJ1-6, with D maybe TRBD1 (6 bases). Trimming pared 2 bases from V and 9 bases from J, leaving 12 bases between. Per the germline V gene, CDR1 is SGHRS and CDR2 is YFSETQ. CDR3 length: 14 residues. The CDR3 sequence: CASSFREGGSPLHF. The CDR3 DNA follows: TGCGCCAGCAGCTTCCGGGAAGGGGGTTCACCCCTCCACTTT.

This clone was observed a single time. This rearrangement joins TRBV4-1 to TRBJ1-2, with 7 bases lining up with TRBD1. This CDR3 contains 15 residues. The germline V gene encodes CDR1 MGHRA and CDR2 YSYEKL. Trimming cost V 4 bases and J 5 bases; bases outside gene matches: 10. The CDR3 nucleotides are TGCGCCAGCAGCCCCCTCCCGGGACAGAAATATGGCTACACCTTC. Its protein product is CASSPLPGQKYGYTF.

This chain links TRBV5-4 with TRBJ2-7; 7 bases are a match to TRBD1. Germline V gene data show CDR1 as SGHNT and CDR2 as YYREEE (reference sequence). V lost 6 bases to trimming and J lost 3 bases; unmatched junction nucleotides: 6. The CDR3 sequence is 13 residues long. The CDR3 DNA reads as TGTGCCAGCACCAACAGGGGCGGCTACGAGCAGTACTTC. Protein: CASTNRGGYEQYF.

The chain's CDR3 is CASSAGISHTTDTQYF. CDR3 nucleotide sequence: TGCGCCAGCAGCGCCGGGATTTCTCACACGACAGATACGCAGTATTTT. The rearrangement uses TRBV10-1 and TRBJ2-3; D is perhaps TRBD2 (5 bases). Germline CDR1 is WNHNN and CDR2 is SYGVQD (reference sequence). The V gene lost 6 bases and the J gene lost 3 bases, with 19 bases spanning the gap. The CDR3 sequence is 16 residues long.

This chain joins TRBV2 and TRBJ2-5; D remains ambiguous. The CDR3 sequence is 10 residues long. CDR1 and CDR2 from the germline V gene are SNHLY and FYNNEI. Trimming pared 9 bases from V and 5 bases from J, leaving 7 bases between. CDR3: CASSRETQYF. The CDR3 nucleotides are TGTGCCAGTAGCCGGGAGACCCAGTACTTC.

V usage is TRBV6-6 and J usage is TRBJ1-5; 7 positions match TRBD1. Trimming removed 2 bases from V and 7 bases from J; junction bases left unmatched: 8. The CDR3 contains 15 residues. Germline lookup yields CDR1 MNHNY and CDR2 SVGAGI (reference sequence). The CDR3 loop is CASSYPGQAGQPQHF. Here the CDR3 DNA reads TGTGCCAGCAGTTACCCTGGACAGGCGGGGCAGCCCCAGCATTTT.

J is TRBJ1-2 and V is TRBV9, with D hard to call. The CDR3 has 12 amino acids. V was cut by 3 bases and J by 9 bases, with 12 bases left in between. Germline CDR1 is SGDLS and CDR2 is YYNGEE. The CDR3 loop reads CASSAPLLSYTF. For the CDR3, the DNA is TGTGCCAGCAGCGCCCCCCTCCTTAGCTACACCTTC.

This clone appeared once. The V call is TRBV7-8, the J call TRBJ1-3, with D hard to call. Germline-derived CDR1 and CDR2 are SGHVS and FQNEAQ. V was cut by 2 bases and J by 0 bases, with 5 bases left in between. The CDR3 is made up of 14 amino acids. The CDR3 DNA reads as TGTGCCAGCAGCTTACCCAGCTCTGGAAACACCATATATTTT. Translation: CASSLPSSGNTIYF.

The genes are TRBV15 and TRBJ2-2; D is uncertain. Germline V CDR1 and CDR2: LNHNV, YYDKDF (reference sequence). Trimming took 0 bases from V and 2 from J, leaving 4 bases between them. The CDR3 is 14 residues long. CDR3 DNA: TGTGCCACCAGCAGAGATACAAACACCGGGGAGCTGTTTTTT. Encoded protein: CATSRDTNTGELFF.

This chain links TRBV7-8 with TRBJ2-3; D remains unclear. V shed 5 bases and J shed 9 bases, with 12 bases lying between them. Germline V gene sequence: CDR1 SGHVS, CDR2 FQNEAQ. There are 12 residues in the CDR3. Written as DNA, the CDR3 is TGTGCCAGCAGCCTGAGAGGTGGAACGCAGTATTTT. Amino acids: CASSLRGGTQYF.

The V gene is TRBV5-1, the J gene TRBJ2-1, with unresolved D. V lost 0 bases, J lost 7 bases, and 11 bases lay in between. Germline V gene lookup returns CDR1 SGHRS and CDR2 YFSETQ. CDR3 size: 14 residues. CDR3 nucleotides: TGCGCCAGCAGCTTGGGCCAGTCTTCGAATGAGCAGTTCTTC. Encoded protein: CASSLGQSSNEQFF.

V and J are TRBV6-1 and TRBJ1-1; 8 bases line up with TRBD1. Per germline, CDR1 MNHNS and CDR2 SASEGT. After removal of 0 bases from V and 5 bases from J, the junction contained 5 bases not matched to a gene. This CDR3 is built from 15 residues. CDR3 in DNA: TGTGCCAGCAGTGAAGCCTCGACAGGGGCTACTGAAGCTTTCTTT. Translating it yields CASSEASTGATEAFF.

This chain uses TRBV18 with TRBJ2-7; D not certain. Trimming removed 6 bases at V and 7 bases at J, with 13 bases between. Germline V gives CDR1 KGHSH, CDR2 LQKENI. The CDR3 extends over 12 amino acids. This CDR3 reads CASSQQSREQYF. The CDR3 coding sequence is TGTGCCAGCTCGCAGCAATCGAGGGAGCAGTACTTC.

This clone was seen a handful of times. V and J are TRBV3-1 (or the pseudogene TRBV3-2) and TRBJ2-7; TRBD2 matches at 7 bases. Germline CDR1 is LGHDT and CDR2 is YNNKEL (reference sequence). The length of the CDR3 is 15 residues. V lost 5 bases and J lost 2; bases outside the gene matches: 9. CDR3 sequence (DNA): TGTGCCAGCAGCTACCGGGCTAGCGGCCCCTACGAGCAGTACTTC. It specifies CASSYRASGPYEQYF.

The J gene is TRBJ2-7, the V gene TRBV7-2; perhaps TRBD1 as D (6 bases). There are 13 residues in the CDR3. Trimming pared 4 bases from V and 4 bases from J, leaving 11 bases between. The germline V gene encodes CDR1 SGHTA and CDR2 FQGNSA. The CDR3 DNA is TGTGCCAGCAGCTGGGACACCTATTACGAGCAGTACTTC. Amino acid sequence: CASSWDTYYEQYF.

V gene TRBV6-4 combines with J gene TRBJ2-3, with 9 bases aligning to TRBD2. CDR3 size: 18 residues. The V gene's germline CDR1 is MRHNA and CDR2 SNTAGT. V lost 4 bases and J lost 3; bases outside the gene matches: 14. The CDR3, as DNA: TGTGCCAGCAGTGGAGCTAGCGGGGTATTTGTTGGGACAGATACGCAGTATTTT. This translates into CASSGASGVFVGTDTQYF.

In this sample, this clone turned up many times. This chain connects TRBV30 to TRBJ1-1, with no clear D. Germline V gene sequence: CDR1 GTSNPN, CDR2 SVGIG (reference sequence). With 0 bases removed from V and 8 bases from J, the gap between germline ends came to 4 bases. The CDR3 has 10 residues. CDR3 sequence reads: CAWSVREAFF. CDR3 coding DNA: TGTGCCTGGAGTGTACGGGAAGCTTTCTTT.

The genes are TRBV5-4 and TRBJ1-2, with 9 bases matching TRBD1. The CDR3 is 15 amino acids. Germline assignment: CDR1 SGHNT and CDR2 YYREEE (reference sequence). J lost 4 bases, V lost 0 bases, and 4 bases had no gene match. This CDR3 reads CASSLVGTGLYGYTF. The CDR3 nucleotides are TGTGCCAGCAGCTTGGTTGGGACAGGGCTCTATGGCTACACCTTC.

The V gene is TRBV19, the J gene TRBJ1-2; D not resolved. In germline, CDR1 is LNHDA, CDR2 SQIVND (reference sequence). V was clipped by 3 bases and J by 4 bases, with 9 bases between them. CDR3 length: 13 amino acids. The chain's CDR3 is CASSMGSGYGYTF. Written as DNA, the CDR3 is TGTGCCAGTAGTATGGGCAGTGGCTATGGCTACACCTTC.

The V call is TRBV5-4, the J call TRBJ2-7; D perhaps matches TRBD2 (5 bases). This CDR3 contains 17 residues. V was clipped by 3 bases and J by 2 bases, with 21 bases between them. CDR1 and CDR2 from the germline V gene are SGHNT and YYREEE (reference sequence). The CDR3 is CASSWKPGLLSTYEQYF. As DNA, the CDR3 is TGTGCCAGCAGCTGGAAACCCGGACTCCTCTCGACCTACGAGCAGTACTTC.

A remark on this clone: Other DNA sequences in this specimen translate into the identical CDR3. The rearrangement uses TRBV7-2 and TRBJ1-6, with a weak D call TRBD1 (6 bases). The CDR3 runs to 16 residues. V lost 9 bases, J lost 0 bases, and 15 bases lay in between. Germline V lookup: CDR1 SGHTA, CDR2 FQGNSA. The CDR3 region is CASSLRGSSYNSPLHF. The CDR3 nucleotides read TGTGCCAGTTCACTCAGGGGAAGCTCCTATAATTCACCCCTCCACTTT. The entire variable domain, with the rest obtained from reference TRBV7-2 and TRBJ1-6, is as follows: GAGVSQSPSNKVTEKGKDVELRCDPISGHTALYWYRQSLGQGLEFLIYFQGNSAPDKSGLPSDRFSAERTGGSVSTLTIQRTQQEDSAVYLCASSLRGSSYNSPLHFGNGTRLTVT.